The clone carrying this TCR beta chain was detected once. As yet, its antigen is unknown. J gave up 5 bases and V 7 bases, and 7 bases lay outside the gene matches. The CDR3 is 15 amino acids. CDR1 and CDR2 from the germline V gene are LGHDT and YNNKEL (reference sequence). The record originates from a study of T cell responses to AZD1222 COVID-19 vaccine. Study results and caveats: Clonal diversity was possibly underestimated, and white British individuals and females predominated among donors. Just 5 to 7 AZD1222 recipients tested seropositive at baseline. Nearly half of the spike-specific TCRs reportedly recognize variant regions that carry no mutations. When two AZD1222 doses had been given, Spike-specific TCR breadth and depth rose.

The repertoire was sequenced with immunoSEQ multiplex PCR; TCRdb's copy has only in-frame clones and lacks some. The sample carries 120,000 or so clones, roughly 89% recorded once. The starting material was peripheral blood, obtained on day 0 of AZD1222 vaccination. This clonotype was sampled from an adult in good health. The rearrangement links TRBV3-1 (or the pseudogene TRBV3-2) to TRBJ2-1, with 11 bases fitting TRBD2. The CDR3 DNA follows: TGTGCCAGCACCGTAGGGACTAGCGGACACAATGAGCAGTTCTTC. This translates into CASTVGTSGHNEQFF.